This TCR beta chain was identified during a study of blood T cells in healthy people across ages (dated by TCRdb to about 2015). Background for the entire study: Template switching captured roughly one uniquely barcoded TCR beta cDNA molecule per two T cells in model experiments. Age-related changes in TCR beta repertoire diversity were measured in the study by deep sequencing normalized with unique cDNA molecular identifiers. Donors were grouped into four age groups: young (average roughly 17 years), middle-aged (less than 40), aged (approximately 58) and long-lived (approximately 81). Donors of different ages were randomly distributed across sequencing lanes to avoid experimental bias. The study analyzed two additional independent replicas of 1 million unique cDNA reads from the same blood draw for two donors, one aged 18 to 29 and one aged 80 or older. Broad study findings and their caveats: Conclusive comparison of naive and antigen-experienced compartments was prevented by the profiling of bulk unsorted PBMCs. Compared with the aged group, the long-lived group had more naive CD4+ T cells, fewer expanded clones and increased TCR diversity, suggesting age selection. The CMV infection status of donors was not known, potentially confounding age-related changes in expanded clonotypes. Estimates of total diversity based on one million sequenced T cells were considered lower bounds and underestimates. Observed TCR beta diversity per million T cells fell roughly linearly with age, and a significant reduction was already apparent by age approximately 41. Observed TCR beta diversity correlated strongly with the percentage of naive T cells measured by flow cytometry.

In this sample, this clonotype turned up a few times. Its antigen target is currently unknown. An end of the junction differs from the germline gene, which may be a read error. The donors were roughly 40 Caucasian individuals from Russia, aged roughly 6 to 90 years, who were systemically healthy. Roughly 11 milliliters of peripheral blood were drawn from each donor into EDTA-treated Vacutainer tubes. Ficoll-Paque density-gradient centrifugation was used to isolate PBMCs, with at least 6.5 million per sample. Trizol reagent was used to extract total RNA from PBMCs, with at least 5 micrograms per sample. For every donor, flow cytometry on a PBMC aliquot measured the percentage of naive CD45RAhigh/CD27high T cells. The library came from 5' RACE. TCRdb records Illumina HiSeq 2500 as the sequencer. A second roughly 7 to 11 cycle PCR used a sample-barcoded 5' primer and a J-beta primer mix. A template-switch 5' adaptor carrying 12 random nucleotides introduced a unique molecular identifier onto each TCR beta cDNA molecule. At least 3 million CDR3-containing paired-end reads were obtained from each sample. All of the RNA was converted into first-strand cDNA using the Mint cDNA synthesis kit, with a TRBC-specific oligonucleotide serving as the primer. Following uracil-DNA glycosylase treatment, all cDNA underwent a first 18-cycle PCR with the universal primers M1SS and BC2_uni_R. On the study's bioinformatics: Each sample was normalized by randomly selecting 1 million high-quality reads, each carrying a distinct molecular identifier. Instead of being binned into consensus sequences, reads that shared molecular identifiers were thrown out. MiTCR, set to a Q25 quality threshold and the strictest error-elimination algorithm, was used for CDR3 identification, clonotype clustering and error correction. Lower-bound total TCR beta diversity was estimated with a nonparametric unseen species model using Euler transformation. TCRdb trimmed public reads at Q25 via fastp, called clones via MiXCR and kept in-frame beta chains. For every CDR3 protein sequence, its rows merge into one entry that carries the most common genes and DNA. TCRdb's processing, not the study's, gives the V and J calls here. Counted in this sample were approximately 1.5 million distinct CDR3 sequences; roughly 43% of them appeared once. Clones ranked in the top ten supply about 3.8% of the sample.

Including the terminal cysteine and phenylalanine, the CDR3 comprises 15 residues. CDR3 DNA is the only sequence kept; it has 45 bases, read in frame from the first base. CDR1 and CDR2 are drawn from the germline V gene (reference sequence): DFQATT, SNEGSKA. The rearrangement joined TRBV20-1 to TRBJ2-7; 12 middle bases align to TRBD2. This sequence was found in a woman between 18 and 29 years old in good health. Sample: blood. The sequenced DNA is TGCAGCGCTAGAGCAAGACTAGCGGGAGTCTACGAGCAGTACTTC. Translated, it reads CSARARLAGVYEQYF.